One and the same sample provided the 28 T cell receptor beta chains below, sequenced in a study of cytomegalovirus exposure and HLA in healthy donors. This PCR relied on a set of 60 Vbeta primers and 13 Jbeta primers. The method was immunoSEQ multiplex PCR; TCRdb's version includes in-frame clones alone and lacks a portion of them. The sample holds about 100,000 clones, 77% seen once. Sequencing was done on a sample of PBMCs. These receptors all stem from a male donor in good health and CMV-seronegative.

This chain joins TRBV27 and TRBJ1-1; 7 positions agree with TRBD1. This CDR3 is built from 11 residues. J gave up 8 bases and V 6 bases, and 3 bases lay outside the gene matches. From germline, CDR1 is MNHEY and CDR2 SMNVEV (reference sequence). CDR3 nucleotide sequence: TGTGCCAGCAGACGGGACAGAGAAGCTTTCTTT. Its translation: CASRRDREAFF.

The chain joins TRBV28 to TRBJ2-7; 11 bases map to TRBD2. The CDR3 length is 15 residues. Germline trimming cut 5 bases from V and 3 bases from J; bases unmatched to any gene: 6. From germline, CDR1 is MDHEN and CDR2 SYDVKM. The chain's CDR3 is CASSPRLAGRYEQYF. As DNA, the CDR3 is TGTGCCAGCAGTCCTAGACTAGCGGGACGCTACGAGCAGTACTTC.

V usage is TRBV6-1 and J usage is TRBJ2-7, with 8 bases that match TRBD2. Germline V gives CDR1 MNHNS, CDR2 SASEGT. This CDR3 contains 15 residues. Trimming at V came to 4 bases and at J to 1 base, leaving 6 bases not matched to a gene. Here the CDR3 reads CASSAPGRGSYEQYF. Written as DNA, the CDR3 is TGTGCCAGCAGTGCCCCCGGGAGGGGTTCCTACGAGCAGTACTTC.

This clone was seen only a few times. CDR3: CASSLGGSVNNEQFF. DNA of the CDR3: TGCGCCAGCAGTCTAGGGGGCTCCGTGAACAATGAGCAGTTCTTC. This chain connects TRBV10-1 to TRBJ2-1; TRBD1 matches 7 bases. The CDR3 consists of 15 residues. Trimming at V came to 5 bases and at J to 5 bases, leaving 9 bases not matched to a gene. Germline CDR1 reads WNHNN; CDR2 reads SYGVQD (reference sequence).

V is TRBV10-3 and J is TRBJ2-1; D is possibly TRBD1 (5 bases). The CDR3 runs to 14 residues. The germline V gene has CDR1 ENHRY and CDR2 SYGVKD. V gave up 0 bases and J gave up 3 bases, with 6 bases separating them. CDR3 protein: CAISESGVYNEQFF. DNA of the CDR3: TGTGCCATCAGTGAGTCAGGGGTCTACAATGAGCAGTTCTTC.

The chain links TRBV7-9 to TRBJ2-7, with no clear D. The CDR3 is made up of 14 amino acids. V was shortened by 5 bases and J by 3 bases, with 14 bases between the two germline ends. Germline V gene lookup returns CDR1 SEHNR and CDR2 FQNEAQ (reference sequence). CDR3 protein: CASSPLSSNYEQYF. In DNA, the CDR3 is TGTGCCAGCAGCCCCCTTAGCTCGAACTACGAGCAGTACTTC.

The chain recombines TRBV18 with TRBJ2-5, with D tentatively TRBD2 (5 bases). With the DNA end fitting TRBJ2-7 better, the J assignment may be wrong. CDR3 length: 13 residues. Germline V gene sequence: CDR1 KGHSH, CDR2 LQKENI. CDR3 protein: CASSPDSLYEQYF. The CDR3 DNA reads TGTGCCAGCTCACCGGACTCCTTGTACGAGCAGTACTTC.

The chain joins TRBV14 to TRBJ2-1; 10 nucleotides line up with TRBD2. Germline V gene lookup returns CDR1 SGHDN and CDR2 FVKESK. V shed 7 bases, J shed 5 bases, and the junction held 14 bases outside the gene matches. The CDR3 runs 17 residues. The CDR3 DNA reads TGTGCCAGCAACCCGCTGTCTAGCGGGAGACCGCACAATGAGCAGTTCTTC. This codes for CASNPLSSGRPHNEQFF.

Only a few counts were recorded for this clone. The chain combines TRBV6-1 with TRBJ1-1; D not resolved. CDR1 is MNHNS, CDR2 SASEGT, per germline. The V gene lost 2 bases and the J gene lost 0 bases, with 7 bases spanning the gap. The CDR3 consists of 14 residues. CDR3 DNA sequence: TGTGCCAGCAGTGAACAACTACTGAACACTGAAGCTTTCTTT. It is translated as CASSEQLLNTEAFF.

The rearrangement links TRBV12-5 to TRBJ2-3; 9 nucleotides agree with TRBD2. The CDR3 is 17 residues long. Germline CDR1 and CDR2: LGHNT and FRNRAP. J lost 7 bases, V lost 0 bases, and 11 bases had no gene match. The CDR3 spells CASGLVRRREGRNTQYF. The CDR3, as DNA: TGTGCTAGTGGTTTGGTACGTCGGCGGGAGGGCAGGAATACGCAGTATTTT.

CDR3 loop: CASRPQGSKNIQYF. CDR3 nucleotide sequence: TGTGCCAGCAGGCCACAGGGGTCCAAAAACATTCAGTACTTC. The chain couples TRBV28 to TRBJ2-4; 7 bases align to TRBD1. Germline V gives CDR1 MDHEN, CDR2 SYDVKM. There are 14 residues in the CDR3. V lost 6 bases, J lost 2 bases, and 4 bases stayed unmatched. Using reference TRBV28 and TRBJ2-4 for the parts outside the CDR3, the full variable domain is DVKVTQSSRYLVKRTGEKVFLECVQDMDHENMFWYRQDPGLGLRLIYFSYDVKMKEKGDIPEGYSVSREKKERFSLILESASTNQTSMYLCASRPQGSKNIQYFGAGTRLSVL.

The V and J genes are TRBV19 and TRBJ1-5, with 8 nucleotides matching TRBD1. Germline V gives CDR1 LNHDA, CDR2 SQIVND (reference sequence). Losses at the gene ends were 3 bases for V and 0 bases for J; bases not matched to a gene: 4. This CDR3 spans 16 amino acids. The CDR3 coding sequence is TGTGCCAGTAGTATCCCGGGGACAGGTAGCAATCAGCCCCAGCATTTT. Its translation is CASSIPGTGSNQPQHF.

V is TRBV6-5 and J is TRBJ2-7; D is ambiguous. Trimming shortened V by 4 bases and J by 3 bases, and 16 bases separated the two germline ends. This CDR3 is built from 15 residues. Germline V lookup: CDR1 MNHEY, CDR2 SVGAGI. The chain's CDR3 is CASSSTYPTLYEQYF. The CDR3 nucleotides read TGTGCCAGCAGTTCCACCTACCCAACCCTCTACGAGCAGTACTTC.

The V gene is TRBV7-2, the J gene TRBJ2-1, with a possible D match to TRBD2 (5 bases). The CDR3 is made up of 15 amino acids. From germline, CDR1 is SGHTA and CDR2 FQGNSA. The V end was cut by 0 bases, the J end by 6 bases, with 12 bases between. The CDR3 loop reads CASSLAGSLANEQFF. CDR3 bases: TGTGCCAGCAGCTTAGCAGGGTCGCTAGCCAATGAGCAGTTCTTC.

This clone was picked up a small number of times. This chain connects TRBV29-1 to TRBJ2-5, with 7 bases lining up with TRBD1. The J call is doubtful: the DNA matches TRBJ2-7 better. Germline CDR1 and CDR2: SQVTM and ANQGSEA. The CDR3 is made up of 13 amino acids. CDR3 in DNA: TGCAGCGCTCACGGGGACAGCCCCTACGAGCAGTACTTC. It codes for CSAHGDSPYEQYF.

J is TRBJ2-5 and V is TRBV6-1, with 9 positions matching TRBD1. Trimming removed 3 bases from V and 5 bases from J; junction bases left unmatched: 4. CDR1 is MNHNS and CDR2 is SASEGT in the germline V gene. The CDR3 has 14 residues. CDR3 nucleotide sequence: TGTGCCAGCAGTGAGGACAGGGGTTATGAGACCCAGTACTTC. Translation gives CASSEDRGYETQYF.

CDR3: CASSLWQGVNTDTQYF. In nucleotides, the CDR3 is TGTGCCAGCAGCTTGTGGCAGGGGGTAAACACAGATACGCAGTATTTT. The rearrangement links TRBV5-8 to TRBJ2-3; 7 positions match TRBD1. V dropped 1 base and J dropped 2; count of bases not matched to a gene: 7. The CDR3 has 16 residues. Germline CDR1 SGHTS, CDR2 YDEGEE.

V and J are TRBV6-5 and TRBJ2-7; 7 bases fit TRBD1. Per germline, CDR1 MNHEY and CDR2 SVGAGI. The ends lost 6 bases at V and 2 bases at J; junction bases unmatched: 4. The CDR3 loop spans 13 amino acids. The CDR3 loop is CASSRGTAYEQYF. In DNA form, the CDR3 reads TGTGCCAGCAGCCGAGGGACAGCCTACGAGCAGTACTTC.

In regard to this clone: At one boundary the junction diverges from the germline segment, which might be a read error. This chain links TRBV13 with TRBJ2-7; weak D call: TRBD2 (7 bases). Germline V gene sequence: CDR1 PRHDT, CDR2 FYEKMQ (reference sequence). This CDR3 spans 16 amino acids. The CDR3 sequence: CASSLGGDMNTYVQYF. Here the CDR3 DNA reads TGTGCCAGCAGCCTAGGGGGGGACATGAACACCTACGTGCAGTACTTC.

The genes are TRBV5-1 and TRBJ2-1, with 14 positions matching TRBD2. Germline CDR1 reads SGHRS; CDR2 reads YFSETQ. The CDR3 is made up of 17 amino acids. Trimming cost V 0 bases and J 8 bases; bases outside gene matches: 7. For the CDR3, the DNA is TGCGCCAGCAGCTTGGGACTAGCGGGAGGGCCTTTTGATGAGCAGTTCTTC. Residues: CASSLGLAGGPFDEQFF.

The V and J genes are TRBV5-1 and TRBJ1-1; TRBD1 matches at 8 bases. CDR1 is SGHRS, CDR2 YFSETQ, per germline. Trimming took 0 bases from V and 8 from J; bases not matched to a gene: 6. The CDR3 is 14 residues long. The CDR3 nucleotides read TGCGCCAGCAGCTTGGGGAGTGGGACAGGAGAAGCTTTCTTT. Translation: CASSLGSGTGEAFF. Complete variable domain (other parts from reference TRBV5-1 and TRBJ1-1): KAGVTQTPRYLIKTRGQQVTLSCSPISGHRSVSWYQQTPGQGLQFLFEYFSETQRNKGNFPGRFSGRQFSNSRSEMNVSTLELGDSALYLCASSLGSGTGEAFFGQGTRLTVV.

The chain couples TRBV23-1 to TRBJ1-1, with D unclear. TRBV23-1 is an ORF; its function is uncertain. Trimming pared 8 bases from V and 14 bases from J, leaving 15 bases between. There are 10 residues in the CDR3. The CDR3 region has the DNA TGCGCCAGCCATCGGGATCATGACTTCTTT. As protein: CASHRDHDFF.

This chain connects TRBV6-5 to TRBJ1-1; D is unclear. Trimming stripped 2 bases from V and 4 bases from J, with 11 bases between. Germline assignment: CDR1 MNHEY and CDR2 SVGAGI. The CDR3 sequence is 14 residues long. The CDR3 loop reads CASSYPGGSTEAFF. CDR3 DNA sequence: TGTGCCAGCAGTTACCCGGGCGGGTCCACTGAAGCTTTCTTT.

The CDR3 loop reads CASSGRGREYEQYF. The CDR3 region has the DNA TGTGCCAGCAGTGGTAGGGGGAGGGAGTACGAGCAGTACTTC. V gene TRBV25-1 combines with J gene TRBJ2-7; a weak D match, TRBD2 (7 bases). The germline V gene encodes CDR1 MGHDK and CDR2 SYGVNS. The CDR3 sequence is 14 residues long. Trimming took off 4 bases at V and 4 bases at J, with 14 bases between the two ends.

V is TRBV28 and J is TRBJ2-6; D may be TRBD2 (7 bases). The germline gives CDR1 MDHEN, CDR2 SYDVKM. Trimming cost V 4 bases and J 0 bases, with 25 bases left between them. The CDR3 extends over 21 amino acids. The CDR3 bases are TGTGCCAGCAGTTCCCCCTGGGGGGGCCCAAGGGAGCTCTCTGGGGCCAACGTCCTGACTTTC. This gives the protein CASSSPWGGPRELSGANVLTF.

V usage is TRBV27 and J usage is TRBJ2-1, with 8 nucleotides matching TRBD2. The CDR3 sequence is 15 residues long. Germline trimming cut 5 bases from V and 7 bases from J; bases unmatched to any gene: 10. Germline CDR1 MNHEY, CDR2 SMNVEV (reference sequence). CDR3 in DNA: TGTGCCAGCAGTCTCCCCGGGAGGGCCGTTAATGAGCAGTTCTTC. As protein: CASSLPGRAVNEQFF.

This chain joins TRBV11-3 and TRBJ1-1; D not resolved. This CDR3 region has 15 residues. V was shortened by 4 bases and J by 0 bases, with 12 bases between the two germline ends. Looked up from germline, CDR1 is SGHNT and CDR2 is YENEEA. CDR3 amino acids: CASSSSSGMNTEAFF. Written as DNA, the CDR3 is TGTGCCAGCAGCTCGTCCTCGGGTATGAACACTGAAGCTTTCTTT.

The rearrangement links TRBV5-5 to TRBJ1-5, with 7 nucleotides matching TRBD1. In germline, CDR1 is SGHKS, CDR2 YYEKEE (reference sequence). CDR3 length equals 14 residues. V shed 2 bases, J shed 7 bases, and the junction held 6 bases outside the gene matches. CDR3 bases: TGTGCCAGCAGCTTTGGACAGGAAGGGCAGCCCCAGCATTTT. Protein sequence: CASSFGQEGQPQHF.